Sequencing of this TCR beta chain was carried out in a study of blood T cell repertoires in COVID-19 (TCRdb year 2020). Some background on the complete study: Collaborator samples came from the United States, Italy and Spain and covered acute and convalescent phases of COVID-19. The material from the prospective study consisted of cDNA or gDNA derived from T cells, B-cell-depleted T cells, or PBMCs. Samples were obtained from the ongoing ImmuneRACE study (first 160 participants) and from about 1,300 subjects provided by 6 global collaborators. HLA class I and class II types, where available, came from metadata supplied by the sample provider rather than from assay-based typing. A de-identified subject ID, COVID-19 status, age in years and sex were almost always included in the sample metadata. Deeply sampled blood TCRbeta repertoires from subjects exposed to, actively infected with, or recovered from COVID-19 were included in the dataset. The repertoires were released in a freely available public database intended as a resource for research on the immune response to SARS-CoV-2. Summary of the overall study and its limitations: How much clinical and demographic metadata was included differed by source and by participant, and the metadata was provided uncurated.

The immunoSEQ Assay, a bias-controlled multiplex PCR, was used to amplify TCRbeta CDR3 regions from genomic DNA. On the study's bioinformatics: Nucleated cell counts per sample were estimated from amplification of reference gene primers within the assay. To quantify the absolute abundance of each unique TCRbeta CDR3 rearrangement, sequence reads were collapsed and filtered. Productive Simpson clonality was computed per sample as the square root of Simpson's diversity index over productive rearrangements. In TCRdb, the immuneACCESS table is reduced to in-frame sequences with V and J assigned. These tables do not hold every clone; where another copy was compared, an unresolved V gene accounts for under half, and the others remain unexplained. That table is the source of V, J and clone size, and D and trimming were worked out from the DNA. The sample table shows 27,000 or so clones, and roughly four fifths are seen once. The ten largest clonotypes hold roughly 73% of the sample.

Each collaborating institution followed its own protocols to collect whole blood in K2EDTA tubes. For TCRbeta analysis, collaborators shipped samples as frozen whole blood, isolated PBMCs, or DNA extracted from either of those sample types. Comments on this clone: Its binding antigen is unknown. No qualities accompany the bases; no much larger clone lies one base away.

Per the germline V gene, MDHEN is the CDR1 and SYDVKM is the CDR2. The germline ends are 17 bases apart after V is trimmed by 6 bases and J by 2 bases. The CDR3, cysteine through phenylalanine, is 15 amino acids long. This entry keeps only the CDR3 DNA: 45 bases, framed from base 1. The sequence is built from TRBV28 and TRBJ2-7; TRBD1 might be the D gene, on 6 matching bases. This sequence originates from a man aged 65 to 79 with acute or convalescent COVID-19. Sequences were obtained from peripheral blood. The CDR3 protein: CASRNPTDSPYEQYF. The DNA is TGTGCCAGCAGGAACCCGACGGACAGTCCCTACGAGCAGTACTTC.